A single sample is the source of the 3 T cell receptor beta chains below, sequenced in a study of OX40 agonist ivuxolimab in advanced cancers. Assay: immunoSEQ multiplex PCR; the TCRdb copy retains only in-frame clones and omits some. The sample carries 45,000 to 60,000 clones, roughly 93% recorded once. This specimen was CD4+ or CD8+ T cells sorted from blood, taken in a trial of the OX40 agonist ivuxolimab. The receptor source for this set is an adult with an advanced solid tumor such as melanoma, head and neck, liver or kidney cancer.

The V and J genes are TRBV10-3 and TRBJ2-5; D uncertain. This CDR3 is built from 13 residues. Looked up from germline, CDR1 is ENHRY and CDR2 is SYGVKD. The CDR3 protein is CATHAENQETQYF. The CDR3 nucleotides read TGTGCTACGCACGCCGAGAACCAAGAGACCCAGTACTTC.

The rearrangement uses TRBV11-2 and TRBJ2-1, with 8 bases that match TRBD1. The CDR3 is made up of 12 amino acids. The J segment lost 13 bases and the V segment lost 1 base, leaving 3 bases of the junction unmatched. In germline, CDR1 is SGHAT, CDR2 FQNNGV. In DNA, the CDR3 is TGTGCCAGCAGCTTAGTGGGGACAGGTCAGTTCTTC. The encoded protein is CASSLVGTGQFF.

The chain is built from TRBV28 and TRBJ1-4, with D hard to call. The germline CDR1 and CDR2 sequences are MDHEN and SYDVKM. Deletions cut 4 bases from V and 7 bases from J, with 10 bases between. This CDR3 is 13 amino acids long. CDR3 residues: CASSSGWGEKLFF. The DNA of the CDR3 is TGTGCCAGCAGTTCCGGATGGGGTGAAAAACTGTTTTTT.